These T cell receptor beta chains were read from a single sample in a study of T cell clones after liver transplantation. Profiled with immunoSEQ multiplex PCR; TCRdb holds only in-frame clones, not every one. The table lists roughly 120,000 clones, approximately 90% of them singletons. This sample comprised CD4+ T cells from blood, obtained 12 months after liver transplant. The source is a human patient who received a liver transplant. Some T cells may be provided by the graft donor. CDR3s include the opening cysteine and the closing phenylalanine or tryptophan. D genes are given only for firm matches.

D gene	J gene	V gene	CDR3 protein
TRBD2	TRBJ2-3	TRBV4-1	CASSQVLAGVATDTQYF
TRBD1	TRBJ1-4	TRBV19	CVSKGAINEKLFF
NA	TRBJ2-1	TRBV7-6	CASSSPGTQTYNEQFF
TRBD2	TRBJ2-1	TRBV5-1	CASSSTSGTYNEQFF
NA	TRBJ1-2	TRBV5-1	CASNIGGVGGYGYTF
NA	TRBJ1-3	TRBV6-5	CASSSSGAVNTIYF
TRBD2	TRBJ2-7	TRBV5-1	CASSGGLYEQYF
TRBD2	TRBJ2-7	TRBV6-1	CASTFSGGYEQYF
NA	TRBJ2-1	TRBV29-1	CSVSGLPSSYNEQFF
NA	TRBJ2-2	TRBV2	CASRRRDGELFF
NA	TRBJ2-7	TRBV9	CASSADEQGYYEQYF
NA	TRBJ2-7	TRBV18	CASSPIADSSYEQYF
NA	TRBJ2-1	TRBV28	CARRRTDHNEQFF
NA	TRBJ1-1	TRBV5-1	CASSVSETHAFF
NA	TRBJ1-3	TRBV7-2	CASSPQASVPGNTIYF